Listed here is a single T cell receptor (beta chain). This sample is part of a study of cytomegalovirus exposure and HLA in healthy donors. Trimming shortened V by 5 bases and J by 2 bases, and 7 bases separated the two germline ends. In germline, CDR1 is SNHLY, CDR2 FYNNEI. This CDR3 region has 13 residues. The assay was immunoSEQ multiplex PCR, and TCRdb's table has in-frame clones only and misses some. The sample has under 130,000 clones, roughly 86% seen once. J is TRBJ1-5 and V is TRBV2; D is unclear. The receptor was isolated from a woman in her late teens or twenties in good health and CMV-seropositive. The sample consisted of PBMCs. This CDR3 is CASSWEGNQPQHF. CDR3 DNA: TGTGCCAGCAGTTGGGAGGGCAATCAGCCCCAGCATTTT.